The rows below give T cell receptor beta chains drawn from one sample of a study of T cell changes during pregnancy in multiple sclerosis. Libraries were prepared by immunoSEQ multiplex PCR; TCRdb keeps only in-frame clonotypes and omits some of them. In the table there are fewer than 50,000 clones, roughly 90% of which are singletons. Sequenced material: peripheral blood, taken in the second trimester of pregnancy. The receptors stem from a female donor in good health, enrolled as a control in a pregnancy study. CDR3s leave out the opening cysteine and the closing phenylalanine or tryptophan. Where a row states a size, it is once, few, many or the class of an expanded clone; other rows omit it.

clone size: .
V gene: TRBV5-1
J gene: TRBJ2-1
CDR3 protein: ASSPETSGYNEQF

clone size: .
V gene: TRBV20-1
J gene: TRBJ2-7
CDR3 protein: SARVGGPQT

clone size: once
V gene: TRBV25-1
J gene: TRBJ2-7
CDR3 protein: ASSVTGTPSGVKQY

clone size: .
V gene: TRBV11-2
J gene: TRBJ1-1
CDR3 protein: ASSLFQNTEAF

clone size: .
V gene: TRBV4-1
J gene: TRBJ2-3
CDR3 protein: ASSQGITSAGTDTQY

clone size: few
V gene: TRBV5-1
J gene: TRBJ1-1
CDR3 protein: ASSFAGQGRTEAF

clone size: .
V gene: TRBV9
J gene: TRBJ1-6
CDR3 protein: ASSATGGGSPLH

clone size: .
V gene: TRBV6-1
J gene: TRBJ2-2
CDR3 protein: ATLDQGKDGELF

clone size: .
V gene: TRBV6-1
J gene: TRBJ1-1
CDR3 protein: ASQQISNTEAF

clone size: once
V gene: TRBV30
J gene: TRBJ2-1
CDR3 protein: AWIKGPVGYNEQF

clone size: .
V gene: TRBV9
J gene: TRBJ2-7
CDR3 protein: ASSVGAGAVYEQY

clone size: .
V gene: TRBV7-2
J gene: TRBJ2-1
CDR3 protein: ASRWTGGYNEQF

clone size: .
V gene: TRBV6-1
J gene: TRBJ2-7
CDR3 protein: ASTRSGEYEQY

clone size: .
V gene: TRBV30
J gene: TRBJ1-5
CDR3 protein: AWTQGAGNQPQH

clone size: .
V gene: TRBV5-1
J gene: TRBJ2-1
CDR3 protein: ASSLLSPSGGSRVSYNEQF

clone size: .
V gene: TRBV19
J gene: TRBJ1-5
CDR3 protein: ASRGQEANQPQH